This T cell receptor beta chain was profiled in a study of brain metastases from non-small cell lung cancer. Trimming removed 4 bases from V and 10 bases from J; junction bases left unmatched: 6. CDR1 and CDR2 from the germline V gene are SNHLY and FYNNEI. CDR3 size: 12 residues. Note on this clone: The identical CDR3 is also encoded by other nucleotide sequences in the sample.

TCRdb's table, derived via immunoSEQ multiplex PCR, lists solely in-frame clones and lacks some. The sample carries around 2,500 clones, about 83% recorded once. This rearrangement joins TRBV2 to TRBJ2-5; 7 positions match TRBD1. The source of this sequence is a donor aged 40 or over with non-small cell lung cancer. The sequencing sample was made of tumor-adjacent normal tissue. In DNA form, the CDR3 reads TGTGCCAGCAGTGCATCCCGGGACAGCCAGTACTTC. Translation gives CASSASRDSQYF.